Each of the 17 T cell receptor beta chains below was sequenced from the same sample in a study of OX40 agonist ivuxolimab in advanced cancers. This table comes from immunoSEQ multiplex PCR, and its TCRdb copy is limited to in-frame clones, with some not included. The table records under 100,000 clones, 91% of them present only once. The specimen comprised CD4+ or CD8+ T cells sorted from blood, sampled in a trial of the OX40 agonist ivuxolimab. These receptor sequences come from an adult with an advanced solid tumor such as melanoma, head and neck, liver or kidney cancer.

The CDR3 region has the DNA TGTGCCAGCAGCCATGCCAGGGGTACTAATGAAAAACTGTTTTTT. This translates into CASSHARGTNEKLFF. The chain combines TRBV28 with TRBJ1-4, with D possibly TRBD1 on 6 matching bases. Germline loops: CDR1 MDHEN, CDR2 SYDVKM. V lost 6 bases and J 2 bases, leaving 13 bases between the germline ends. CDR3 length: 15 residues.

To note about this clone: This CDR3 is missing its conserved last phenylalanine or tryptophan, likely due to a read error. It is unclear where the CDR3 begins or ends on the DNA, so no DNA is shown, and the CDR3 is as TCRdb lists it. This chain joins TRBV7-6 and TRBJ2-7; the D call in the table, TRBD1, was not verified against the DNA. Germline values: CDR1 SGHVS, CDR2 FNYEAQ. The CDR3 adds up to 10 amino acids, both ends counted. CDR3 amino acids: CASSLSGGGI.

The chain is built from TRBV5-1 and TRBJ2-5, with TRBD2 matching 9 bases. Germline loops: CDR1 SGHRS, CDR2 YFSETQ. V lost 6 bases and J lost 1; bases outside the gene matches: 13. The CDR3 contains 17 residues. The CDR3, as DNA: TGCGCCAGCAACCCACAAAGACTAGCGGCCATCCAAGAGACCCAGTACTTC. Protein: CASNPQRLAAIQETQYF.

The chain has TRBV27 and TRBJ1-1; TRBD1 might be the D (5 bases). This CDR3 spans 14 amino acids. Germline assignment: CDR1 MNHEY and CDR2 SMNVEV (reference sequence). The V end lost 11 bases, the J end lost 2 bases, and 18 bases lay between the germline ends. The DNA for the CDR3 is TGTGCCGTAAGAAAGGAGGGGACTAACACTGAAGCTTTCTTT. This encodes CAVRKEGTNTEAFF.

J is TRBJ2-7 and V is TRBV6-6; D possibly corresponds to TRBD2 (6 bases). V lost 2 bases and J 6 bases, leaving 11 bases between the germline ends. Looked up from germline, CDR1 is MNHNY and CDR2 is SVGAGI (reference sequence). CDR3 length: 13 amino acids. The CDR3 DNA sequence: TGTGCCAGCAGTTACGTCGGCGGGGCCGAGCAGTACTTC. It is translated as CASSYVGGAEQYF.

The J gene is TRBJ1-2, the V gene TRBV28; possible D gene TRBD1, 6 bases. The V and J ends lost 7 bases and 2 bases respectively, with 17 bases between them. This CDR3 has 15 residues. Germline V gene data show CDR1 as MDHEN and CDR2 as SYDVKM. CDR3 sequence: CASTLGGVGNYGYTF. The CDR3 bases are TGTGCCAGCACTCTAGGGGGGGTCGGCAACTATGGCTACACCTTC.

This rearrangement joins TRBV7-6 to TRBJ1-4, with 8 positions matching TRBD1. From germline, CDR1 is SGHVS and CDR2 FNYEAQ. J lost 8 bases, V lost 6 bases, and 11 bases had no gene match. This CDR3 comprises 15 residues. The CDR3 region is CASRIGQGKGEKLFF. The CDR3 DNA reads TGTGCCAGCAGGATTGGACAGGGTAAAGGGGAAAAACTGTTTTTT. Complete variable domain (other parts from reference TRBV7-6 and TRBJ1-4): GAGVSQSPRYKVTKRGQDVALRCDPISGHVSLYWYRQALGQGPEFLTYFNYEAQQDKSGLPNDRFSAERPEGSISTLTIQRTEQRDSAMYRCASRIGQGKGEKLFFGSGTQLSVL.

This clone was found a few times. The chain combines TRBV11-2 with TRBJ1-1; no reliable D call. V lost 4 bases and J lost 1, with 10 bases in between. CDR3 length: 14 amino acids. CDR1 and CDR2 from the germline V gene are SGHAT and FQNNGV. This CDR3 reads CASSWHGENTEAFF. As DNA, the CDR3 is TGTGCCAGCAGCTGGCATGGAGAGAACACTGAAGCTTTCTTT.

This chain joins TRBV6-1 and TRBJ2-3; TRBD1 is a possible D gene (6 bases). Per the germline V gene, CDR1 is MNHNS and CDR2 is SASEGT. The CDR3 consists of 14 residues. V was shortened by 1 base and J by 1 base, with 6 bases between the two germline ends. Written as DNA, the CDR3 is TGTGCCAGCAGTGAAGGACAGGGCACAGATACGCAGTATTTT. The encoded protein is CASSEGQGTDTQYF.

The sample holds one count of this clone. The chain carries TRBV28 and TRBJ1-3; tentatively, D is TRBD1 (5 bases). The ends were cut back, 7 bases at V and 0 bases at J, with 16 bases in the middle. This CDR3 spans 16 amino acids. The germline V gene encodes CDR1 MDHEN and CDR2 SYDVKM. The CDR3 spells CASTLSGAASGNTIYF. The CDR3 coding sequence is TGTGCCAGCACTCTTTCCGGGGCAGCCTCTGGAAACACCATATATTTT.

The rearrangement joins TRBV5-4 to TRBJ1-1; D not certain. Germline V gene sequence: CDR1 SGHNT, CDR2 YYREEE (reference sequence). The CDR3 is made up of 13 amino acids. V was pared by 0 bases and J by 3 bases, with 6 bases between. The DNA for the CDR3 is TGTGCCAGCAGCTTGGGGCAGGACACTGAAGCTTTCTTT. Translating gives CASSLGQDTEAFF. Based on the CDR3 plus reference TRBV5-4 and TRBJ1-1, the full variable domain is ETGVTQSPTHLIKTRGQQVTLRCSSQSGHNTVSWYQQALGQGPQFIFQYYREEENGRGNFPPRFSGLQFPNYSSELNVNALELDDSALYLCASSLGQDTEAFFGQGTRLTVV.

The V call is TRBV5-1, the J call TRBJ2-5, with TRBD2 matching over 8 bases. V lost 1 base and J lost 5; bases outside the gene matches: 10. This CDR3 contains 16 residues. CDR1 and CDR2 (germline): SGHRS, YFSETQ. The CDR3 loop is CASSLNPSGREETQYF. CDR3 in DNA: TGCGCCAGCAGCTTGAATCCTTCCGGGAGGGAGGAGACCCAGTACTTC.

V and J are TRBV5-6 and TRBJ2-7, with 10 bases aligning to TRBD1. CDR3 length: 14 residues. V lost 4 bases, J lost 4 bases, and 5 bases stayed unmatched. Per the germline V gene, CDR1 is SGHDT and CDR2 is YYEEEE. This chain's CDR3 is CASSLDRGQYEQYF. The CDR3 coding sequence is TGTGCCAGCAGCCTCGACAGGGGGCAGTACGAGCAGTACTTC.

The gene calls are TRBV7-2 and TRBJ2-7; 9 bases match TRBD1. The V gene's germline CDR1 is SGHTA and CDR2 FQGNSA. This CDR3 region has 15 residues. J gave up 0 bases and V 5 bases, and 5 bases lay outside the gene matches. The CDR3 region is CASSGGTGSSYEQYF. The CDR3 DNA is TGTGCCAGCAGCGGGGGGACAGGGAGCTCCTACGAGCAGTACTTC.

This clone turned up a few times. The V gene is TRBV5-1, the J gene TRBJ1-3, with D possibly TRBD1 on 5 matching bases. Per germline, CDR1 SGHRS and CDR2 YFSETQ. Trimming shortened V by 2 bases and J by 4 bases, and 10 bases separated the two germline ends. The CDR3 has 14 residues. CDR3 bases: TGCGCCAGCAGCTTCACAGGATTCGGAAACACCATATATTTT. Protein product: CASSFTGFGNTIYF.

This chain joins TRBV7-2 and TRBJ2-6, with TRBD2 matching over 10 bases. V gave up 0 bases and J gave up 17 bases; unmatched junction bases: 4. Germline V lookup: CDR1 SGHTA, CDR2 FQGNSA. This CDR3 has 13 amino acids. This chain's CDR3 is CASSLALLAGMTF. The CDR3 nucleotides are TGTGCCAGCAGCTTAGCCTTACTAGCGGGAATGACTTTC.

The chain uses TRBV2 and TRBJ2-7; a possible D gene is TRBD1 (5 bases). The CDR3 has 12 residues. The germline gives CDR1 SNHLY, CDR2 FYNNEI. V was cut by 6 bases and J by 0 bases, with 6 bases left in between. The CDR3 region has the DNA TGTGCCAGCAGAGGGGACTCCTACGAGCAGTACTTC. Translation: CASRGDSYEQYF.